These 25 T cell receptor beta chains share one sample of origin, sequenced in a study of tumor-infiltrating lymphocytes in localized non-small cell lung cancer. Only in-frame clones appear in the TCRdb table, and some are missing; sequencing was by immunoSEQ multiplex PCR. This sample carries thousands of clones, about 71% of them seen once, and the ten largest clones take around 6%. The sequencing input was uninvolved lung tissue not adjacent to the tumor. These receptor sequences come from a human donor with non-small cell lung cancer.

V is TRBV5-1 and J is TRBJ2-5, with 7 bases aligning to TRBD2. Germline V lookup: CDR1 SGHRS, CDR2 YFSETQ. Trimming cost V 3 bases and J 5 bases; bases outside gene matches: 10. This CDR3 contains 15 residues. The CDR3 bases are TGCGCCAGCAGCTGGGGGGGAGTGGGACGCGAGACCCAGTACTTC. This codes for CASSWGGVGRETQYF.

The chain recombines TRBV6-5 with TRBJ2-5; 10 bases map to TRBD2. Trimming took 4 bases from V and 2 from J; bases not matched to a gene: 4. Germline V gene data show CDR1 as MNHEY and CDR2 as SVGAGI. The CDR3 covers 15 residues. CDR3 region: CASSFGLAVQETQYF. The CDR3 DNA reads TGTGCCAGCAGTTTTGGACTAGCGGTGCAAGAGACCCAGTACTTC.

The gene calls are TRBV2 and TRBJ2-2; D unclear. The germline V gene encodes CDR1 SNHLY and CDR2 FYNNEI. Trimming pared 8 bases from V and 7 bases from J, leaving 14 bases between. This CDR3 is built from 13 residues. The CDR3 DNA sequence: TGTGCCAGCCTTATGGAGTCGTTCGGGGAGCTGTTTTTT. Translation gives CASLMESFGELFF.

The chain links TRBV5-1 to TRBJ2-5; 11 bases fit TRBD1. The CDR3 is 16 residues long. With V trimmed by 4 bases and J by 4 bases, 9 bases remained unmatched. Looked up from germline, CDR1 is SGHRS and CDR2 is YFSETQ. Here the CDR3 DNA reads TGCGCCAGCAGCAGGACAGGGGGCGTCTACGGAGAGACCCAGTACTTC. Translating gives CASSRTGGVYGETQYF.

The gene calls are TRBV28 and TRBJ1-2, with D possibly matching TRBD1 (6 bases). Per the germline V gene, CDR1 is MDHEN and CDR2 is SYDVKM. The CDR3 spans 13 residues. The V end was cut by 5 bases, the J end by 3 bases, with 10 bases between. CDR3 sequence (DNA): TGTGCCAGCAGTGAACAGGGCTACTATGGCTACACCTTC. Amino acids: CASSEQGYYGYTF.

J is TRBJ1-1 and V is TRBV30, with D maybe TRBD1 (6 bases). Per the germline V gene, CDR1 is GTSNPN and CDR2 is SVGIG (reference sequence). The CDR3 totals 14 residues. V lost 2 bases, J lost 5 bases, and 15 bases lay in between. The CDR3 DNA sequence: TGTGCCTGGAGTCGGGGGGCAGCTGGGACTGAAGCTTTCTTT. It codes for CAWSRGAAGTEAFF.

J is TRBJ2-2 and V is TRBV6-1, with a tentative D call TRBD2 (6 bases). The CDR3 consists of 15 residues. The V end was cut by 2 bases, the J end by 7 bases, with 14 bases between. Germline V CDR1 and CDR2: MNHNS, SASEGT. The chain's CDR3 is CASSEMLGAGGELFF. The CDR3 DNA follows: TGTGCCAGCAGTGAAATGTTGGGAGCGGGCGGGGAGCTGTTTTTT.

This clone was detected only a few times. The gene calls are TRBV19 and TRBJ1-5; D might be TRBD1 (6 bases). With 8 bases removed from V and 4 bases from J, the gap between germline ends came to 18 bases. Germline values: CDR1 LNHDA, CDR2 SQIVND (reference sequence). This CDR3 has 15 amino acids. The CDR3 region is CASAPLGTTNQPQHF. The CDR3 DNA sequence: TGTGCCAGTGCACCGTTGGGGACAACTAATCAGCCCCAGCATTTT.

The CDR3 here is CASSVVESRTGELFF. CDR3 sequence (DNA): TGTGCCAGCAGCGTAGTTGAGAGTCGAACCGGGGAGCTGTTTTTT. This chain connects TRBV9 to TRBJ2-2; D gene ambiguous. Germline assignment: CDR1 SGDLS and CDR2 YYNGEE. This CDR3 has 15 residues. Trimming cost V 0 bases and J 5 bases, with 11 bases left between them.

The gene calls are TRBV6-5 and TRBJ2-2; D remains ambiguous. The CDR3 covers 16 residues. The germline gives CDR1 MNHEY, CDR2 SVGAGI. V was trimmed by 4 bases and J by 0 bases, leaving 12 bases between them. The CDR3 reads CASSFTGLPNTGELFF. The CDR3 DNA sequence: TGTGCCAGCAGTTTCACGGGTCTACCGAACACCGGGGAGCTGTTTTTT.

The chain joins TRBV4-1 to TRBJ2-3; 7 bases are shared with TRBD2. This CDR3 region has 17 residues. V was pared by 0 bases and J by 5 bases, with 11 bases of the junction left unmatched. Germline values: CDR1 MGHRA, CDR2 YSYEKL. The CDR3 loop reads CASSQDEAGGSQDTQYF. In DNA, the CDR3 is TGCGCCAGCAGCCAAGACGAGGCCGGCGGGAGCCAAGATACGCAGTATTTT.

This chain uses TRBV29-1 with TRBJ2-2; D may be TRBD2 (5 bases). The CDR3 length is 14 residues. From germline, CDR1 is SQVTM and CDR2 ANQGSEA. With 2 bases removed from V and 5 bases from J, the gap between germline ends came to 12 bases. The CDR3 spells CSVEIGEGTGELFF. DNA of the CDR3: TGCAGCGTTGAAATCGGAGAGGGTACCGGGGAGCTGTTTTTT.

The chain joins TRBV27 to TRBJ2-3, with D possibly matching TRBD1 (6 bases). Per germline, CDR1 MNHEY and CDR2 SMNVEV (reference sequence). The CDR3 totals 15 residues. V was shortened by 9 bases and J by 0 bases, with 16 bases between the two germline ends. The CDR3 DNA reads TGTGCCAGTTACCCTGGGACAACTAGCACAGATACGCAGTATTTT. It yields the protein CASYPGTTSTDTQYF.

This clone has just a few counts. The chain joins TRBV5-5 to TRBJ2-5; D remains ambiguous. The CDR3 runs 14 residues. Germline CDR1 and CDR2: SGHKS and YYEKEE (reference sequence). V lost 4 bases to trimming and J lost 4 bases, with 14 bases between them. CDR3 nucleotides: TGTGCCAGCAGCGCCCGGAGAGGCGGAGAGACCCAGTACTTC. Translation: CASSARRGGETQYF.

Judged by abundance, this clone is medium-sized (0.01 to 0.1%). The chain carries TRBV29-1 and TRBJ1-2; D call uncertain. The CDR3 is made up of 14 amino acids. Trimming cost V 0 bases and J 2 bases, with 10 bases left between them. CDR1 and CDR2 from the germline V gene are SQVTM and ANQGSEA. The CDR3 DNA reads as TGCAGCGTTGAAGAACCCCCAGAAAACTATGGCTACACCTTC. Its translation: CSVEEPPENYGYTF.

The rearrangement links TRBV6-1 to TRBJ2-5; D unresolved. CDR3 length: 11 amino acids. V was trimmed by 7 bases and J by 5 bases, leaving 8 bases between them. Germline CDR1 is MNHNS and CDR2 is SASEGT. CDR3 sequence (DNA): TGTGCCAGCATGAGTTCGGAGACCCAGTACTTC. It translates to CASMSSETQYF.

Here the CDR3 reads CASSLHRTTTDTQYF. CDR3 in DNA: TGCGCCAGCAGCTTGCACAGAACCACCACAGATACGCAGTATTTT. The chain carries TRBV5-1 and TRBJ2-3; D remains ambiguous. Trimming stripped 1 base from V and 2 bases from J, with 11 bases between. CDR1 SGHRS and CDR2 YFSETQ come from the germline V gene. This CDR3 has 15 residues.

The rearrangement uses TRBV6-1 and TRBJ1-2; D is unresolved. The V end was cut by 3 bases, the J end by 5 bases, with 4 bases between. The CDR3 totals 11 residues. The V gene's germline CDR1 is MNHNS and CDR2 SASEGT. For the CDR3, the DNA is TGTGCCAGCAGTGAGGGGTATGGCTACACCTTC. Translating it yields CASSEGYGYTF.

The gene calls are TRBV6-6 and TRBJ2-5; D not resolved. Germline lookup yields CDR1 MNHNY and CDR2 SVGAGI (reference sequence). Trimming removed 6 bases from V and 2 bases from J, with 16 bases in between. CDR3 length equals 15 residues. The CDR3 region is CASRKGSVGQETQYF. The CDR3 DNA sequence: TGTGCCAGCAGAAAGGGAAGTGTAGGGCAAGAGACCCAGTACTTC.

The chain has TRBV19 and TRBJ1-4, with 7 bases matching TRBD1. Trimming at V came to 5 bases and at J to 6 bases, leaving 9 bases not matched to a gene. CDR1 is LNHDA, CDR2 SQIVND, per germline (reference sequence). CDR3 length equals 15 residues. CDR3 in amino acids: CASSEGTALDEKLFF. Written as DNA, the CDR3 is TGTGCCAGTAGTGAAGGGACAGCCCTGGATGAAAAACTGTTTTTT.

The V gene is TRBV19, the J gene TRBJ2-5; 8 bases align to TRBD1. The end of the DNA is better explained by TRBJ2-7, so the J call may be wrong. Germline V lookup: CDR1 LNHDA, CDR2 SQIVND (reference sequence). The CDR3 is made up of 15 amino acids. CDR3 sequence: CASSVGQGNSYEQYF. CDR3 in DNA: TGTGCCAGTAGTGTCGGACAGGGAAACTCCTACGAGCAGTACTTC.

This chain connects TRBV7-9 to TRBJ2-5, with a possible D match to TRBD2 (6 bases). From germline, CDR1 is SEHNR and CDR2 FQNEAQ (reference sequence). This CDR3 is 14 amino acids long. With 5 bases removed from V and 4 bases from J, the gap between germline ends came to 14 bases. CDR3 nucleotides: TGTGCCAGCAGCCGCACGGGACTCCTAGAGACCCAGTACTTC. Translating it yields CASSRTGLLETQYF.

The sample holds a few counts of this clone. This chain uses TRBV5-5 with TRBJ1-2, with D possibly being TRBD1 (5 bases). The ends were cut back, 4 bases at V and 3 bases at J, with 13 bases in the middle. The CDR3 sequence is 14 residues long. Germline V gene data show CDR1 as SGHKS and CDR2 as YYEKEE (reference sequence). CDR3 sequence: CASSLRDGDYGYTF. DNA for the CDR3: TGTGCCAGCAGCCTCCGGGACGGAGACTATGGCTACACCTTC. Complete variable domain (other parts from reference TRBV5-5 and TRBJ1-2): DAGVTQSPTHLIKTRGQQVTLRCSPISGHKSVSWYQQVLGQGPQFIFQYYEKEERGRGNFPDRFSARQFPNYSSELNVNALLLGDSALYLCASSLRDGDYGYTFGSGTRLTVV.

The V and J genes are TRBV7-6 and TRBJ2-6; D call uncertain. Trimming removed 5 bases at V and 2 bases at J, with 10 bases between. The CDR3 length is 15 residues. Germline loops: CDR1 SGHVS, CDR2 FNYEAQ. The CDR3: CASSPPPPGANVLTF. The CDR3 DNA follows: TGTGCCAGCAGCCCCCCACCCCCTGGGGCCAACGTCCTGACTTTC.

This clone was recorded a few times. V usage is TRBV9 and J usage is TRBJ2-1, with 9 nucleotides matching TRBD2. The CDR3 sequence is 15 residues long. The germline CDR1 and CDR2 sequences are SGDLS and YYNGEE. Unmatched junction bases numbered 2, after V lost 4 bases and J lost 0 bases. The chain's CDR3 is CASSLSGSSYNEQFF. The DNA of the CDR3 is TGTGCCAGCAGCCTTAGCGGGAGCTCCTACAATGAGCAGTTCTTC.